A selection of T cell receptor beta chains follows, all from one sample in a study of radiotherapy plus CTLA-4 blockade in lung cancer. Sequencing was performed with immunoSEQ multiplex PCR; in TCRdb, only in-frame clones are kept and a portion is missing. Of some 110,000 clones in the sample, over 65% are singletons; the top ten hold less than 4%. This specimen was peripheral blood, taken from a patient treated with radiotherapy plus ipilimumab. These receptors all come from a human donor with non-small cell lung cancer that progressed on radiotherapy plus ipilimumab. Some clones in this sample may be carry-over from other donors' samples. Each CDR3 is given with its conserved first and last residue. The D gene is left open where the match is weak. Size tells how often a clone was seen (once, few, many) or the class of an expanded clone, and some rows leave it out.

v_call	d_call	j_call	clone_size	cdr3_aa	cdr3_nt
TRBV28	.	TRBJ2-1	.	CASSPLNRDKEQFF	TGTGCCAGCAGTCCCCTTAACAGGGACAAGGAGCAGTTCTTC
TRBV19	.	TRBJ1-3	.	CASSIDPQENTIYF	TGTGCCAGTAGTATAGATCCACAGGAGAACACCATATATTTT
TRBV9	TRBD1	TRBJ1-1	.	CASSVSLDRQNTEAFF	TGTGCCAGCAGCGTATCCCTGGACAGGCAGAACACTGAAGCTTTCTTT
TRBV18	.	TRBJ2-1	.	CASSPRSRDTYNEQFF	TGTGCCAGCTCACCACGAAGCAGGGACACCTACAATGAGCAGTTCTTC
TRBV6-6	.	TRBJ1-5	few	CASSSRQDGNQPQHF	TGTGCCAGCAGTTCCCGACAGGATGGCAATCAGCCCCAGCATTTT
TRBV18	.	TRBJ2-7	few	CASSPLRDNYEQYF	TGTGCCAGCTCACCATTAAGGGACAACTACGAGCAGTACTTC
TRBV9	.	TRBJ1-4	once	CASSAEDVRAKLFF	TGTGCCAGCAGCGCTGAGGACGTCCGGGCAAAACTGTTTTTT
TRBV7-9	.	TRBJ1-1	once	CASSDGVVDTEAFF	TGTGCCAGCAGCGACGGGGTGGTGGACACTGAAGCTTTCTTT
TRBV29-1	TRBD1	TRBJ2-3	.	CSAQTGGDTQYF	TGCAGCGCTCAAACAGGGGGAGATACGCAGTATTTT
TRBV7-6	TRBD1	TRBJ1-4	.	CASSFSSGQGVPKEKLFF	TGTGCCAGCAGCTTTTCCTCGGGACAGGGCGTTCCAAAAGAAAAACTGTTTTTT
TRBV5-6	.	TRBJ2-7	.	CASRFIGGNSYEQYF	TGTGCCAGCAGATTTATCGGGGGCAACTCCTACGAGCAGTACTTC
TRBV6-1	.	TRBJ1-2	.	CASSEMWAGRANYGYTF	TGTGCCAGCAGTGAAATGTGGGCAGGGCGGGCTAACTATGGCTACACCTTC
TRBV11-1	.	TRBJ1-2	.	CASSSSQGLYGYTF	TGTGCCAGCAGCTCTTCCCAGGGGCTCTATGGCTACACCTTC
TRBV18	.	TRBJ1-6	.	CASSRLPGGDANSPLHF	TGTGCCAGCTCACGCCTACCGGGGGGAGACGCTAATTCACCCCTCCACTTT
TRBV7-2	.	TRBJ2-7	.	CASSLKGVVYEQYF	TGTGCCAGCAGCTTAAAAGGGGTTGTTTACGAGCAGTACTTC
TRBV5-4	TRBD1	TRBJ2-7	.	CASSLAQGGRYEQYF	TGTGCCAGCAGCTTGGCGCAAGGGGGCCGATACGAGCAGTACTTC
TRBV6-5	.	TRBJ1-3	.	CASSSGALSGNTIYF	TGTGCCAGCAGCTCAGGGGCTCTCTCTGGAAACACCATATATTTT
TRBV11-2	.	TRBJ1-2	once	CASSLGPGRGYTF	TGTGCCAGCAGCTTAGGGCCAGGGCGAGGCTACACCTTC
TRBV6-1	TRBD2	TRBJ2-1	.	CASSAPRGAYNEQFF	TGTGCCAGCAGTGCCCCGCGGGGGGCATACAATGAGCAGTTCTTC
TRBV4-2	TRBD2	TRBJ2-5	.	CASSQGLAGLQETQYF	TGTGCCAGCAGCCAAGGACTAGCGGGACTACAAGAGACCCAGTACTTC
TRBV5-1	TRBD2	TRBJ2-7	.	CASSLGSGSSYEQYF	TGCGCCAGCAGCTTGGGTAGCGGGAGCTCCTACGAGCAGTACTTC
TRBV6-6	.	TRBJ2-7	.	CASRDSNFYEQYF	TGTGCCAGCAGGGACAGCAACTTTTACGAGCAGTACTTC
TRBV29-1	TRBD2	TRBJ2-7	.	CSVCPGRGGSEQYF	TGCAGCGTTTGTCCAGGGAGGGGAGGGAGCGAGCAGTACTTC
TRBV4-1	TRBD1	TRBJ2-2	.	CASSLRTGTGYTGELFF	TGCGCCAGCAGCCTGAGAACCGGGACAGGGTATACCGGGGAGCTGTTTTTT
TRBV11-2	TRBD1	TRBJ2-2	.	CASMDRVGTGELFF	TGTGCCAGCATGGACAGGGTTGGCACCGGGGAGCTGTTTTTT
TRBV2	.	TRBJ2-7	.	CASTSGGRGERSF	TGTGCCAGCACCTCCGGTGGAAGGGGTGAAAGGTCCTTC
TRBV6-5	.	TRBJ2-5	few	CASSYNWGTQYF	TGTGCCAGCAGTTACAACTGGGGGACCCAGTACTTC
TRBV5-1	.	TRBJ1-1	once	CASSNRQIGNTEAFF	TGCGCCAGCAGCAACCGACAGATCGGGAACACTGAAGCTTTCTTT
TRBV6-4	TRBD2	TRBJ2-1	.	CASSPIAGGPYNEQFF	TGTGCCAGCAGCCCCATAGCGGGGGGGCCGTACAATGAGCAGTTCTTC
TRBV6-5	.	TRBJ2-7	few	CASSYSYQGIHEQYF	TGTGCCAGCAGTTACTCGTACCAGGGGATCCACGAGCAGTACTTC
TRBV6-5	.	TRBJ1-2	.	CASSPTLYYGYTF	TGTGCCAGCAGTCCGACCCTATATTATGGCTACACCTTC
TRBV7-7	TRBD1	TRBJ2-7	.	CASSPRTGGSSYEQYF	TGTGCTAGCAGCCCACGGACAGGAGGAAGCTCCTACGAGCAGTACTTC
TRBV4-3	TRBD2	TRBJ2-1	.	CASSPLAGAYNEQFF	TGCGCCAGCAGCCCCTTAGCGGGAGCTTACAATGAGCAGTTCTTC
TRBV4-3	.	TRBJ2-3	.	CASSRDGVISTDTQYF	TGCGCCAGCAGCAGGGACGGAGTTATTAGCACAGATACGCAGTATTTT
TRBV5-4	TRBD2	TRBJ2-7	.	CASSPGLAGRVYEQYF	TGTGCCAGCAGCCCGGGACTAGCGGGCCGAGTCTACGAGCAGTACTTC
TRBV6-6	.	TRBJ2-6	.	CASSKMGRSGANVLTF	TGTGCCAGCAGCAAGATGGGCAGGTCTGGGGCCAACGTCCTGACTTTC
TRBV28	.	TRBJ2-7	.	CASSIQGGEQYF	TGTGCCAGCAGTATACAGGGTGGCGAGCAGTACTTC
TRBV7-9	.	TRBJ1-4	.	CASSLGTQGFGEKLFF	TGTGCCAGCAGCTTAGGTACCCAGGGATTTGGTGAAAAACTGTTTTTT
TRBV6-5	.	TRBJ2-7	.	CASSARGQVYYEQYF	TGTGCCAGCAGTGCACGGGGGCAGGTCTACTACGAGCAGTACTTC
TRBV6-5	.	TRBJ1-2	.	CASSAGRRGYGYTF	TGTGCCAGCAGTGCGGGCCGGCGGGGCTATGGCTACACCTTC
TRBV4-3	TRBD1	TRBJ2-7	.	CASSQGTQGREQYF	TGCGCCAGCAGCCAAGGAACACAGGGGCGGGAGCAGTACTTC
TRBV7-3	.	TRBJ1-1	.	CASSLYSTHRADTEAFF	TGTGCCAGCAGCTTATACTCCACGCACAGGGCGGACACTGAAGCTTTCTTT
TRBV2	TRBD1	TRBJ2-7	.	CASSDPFWGQTTYEQYF	TGTGCCAGCAGTGACCCCTTTTGGGGACAGACAACCTACGAGCAGTACTTC
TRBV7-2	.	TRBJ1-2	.	CASSFFIGGVLSGYTF	TGTGCCAGCAGCTTTTTTATTGGGGGGGTATTAAGCGGCTACACCTTC
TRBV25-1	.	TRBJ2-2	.	CASRTDTGELFF	TGTGCCAGCAGGACAGACACCGGGGAGCTGTTTTTT
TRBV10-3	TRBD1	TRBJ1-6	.	CAISRQGPNNSPLHF	TGTGCCATCAGCCGACAGGGACCTAATAATTCACCCCTCCACTTT
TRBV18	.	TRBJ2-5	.	CASSPPGDQYF	TGTGCCAGCTCGCCCCCGGGGGACCAGTACTTC
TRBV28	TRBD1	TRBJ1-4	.	CASSSGQGPNEKLFF	TGTGCCAGCAGTTCGGGACAGGGCCCTAATGAAAAACTGTTTTTT
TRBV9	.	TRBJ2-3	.	CASSPTQVGRDTDTQYF	TGTGCCAGCAGCCCGACTCAAGTGGGCAGAGACACAGATACGCAGTATTTT
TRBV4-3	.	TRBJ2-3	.	CASSQGPPQGLGTDTQYF	TGCGCCAGCAGCCAAGGACCCCCCCAGGGGTTGGGCACAGATACGCAGTATTTT
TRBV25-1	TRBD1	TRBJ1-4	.	CASSDDRGVEKLFF	TGTGCCAGCAGTGACGACAGGGGAGTTGAAAAACTGTTTTTT
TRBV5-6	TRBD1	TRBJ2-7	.	CASSLVQGDYEQYF	TGTGCCAGCAGCTTGGTACAGGGGGACTACGAGCAGTACTTC
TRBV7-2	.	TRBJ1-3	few	CASSFSGNTIYF	TGTGCCAGCAGCTTCAGTGGGAACACCATATATTTT